Each of the 32 T cell receptor beta chains below was sequenced from the same sample in a study of shared clonotypes between healthy human individuals. Using immunoSEQ multiplex PCR, the repertoire was profiled, and TCRdb retains in-frame clones only, with some absent. Of some 2 million clones in the sample, just under 95% were seen once. Naive CD8 populations comprised CD45RO-negative cells positively selected for CCR7, excluding terminally differentiated effector memory CD45RA+ cells. The sample consisted of naive CD8+ T cells sorted from blood. These TCRs come from a man between 18 and 29 years old in good health.

This chain uses TRBV27 with TRBJ2-7; D is perhaps TRBD2 (6 bases). Trimming took off 8 bases at V and 3 bases at J, with 17 bases between the two ends. CDR3 length equals 14 residues. The germline gives CDR1 MNHEY, CDR2 SMNVEV (reference sequence). The CDR3 sequence: CASSGGAGFYEQYF. CDR3 nucleotide sequence: TGTGCCAGCTCCGGCGGGGCGGGCTTCTACGAGCAGTACTTC.

This clone has a single count. The chain recombines TRBV10-2 with TRBJ2-5; D unclear. This CDR3 is built from 13 residues. CDR1 and CDR2 (germline): WSHSY, SAAADI. Trimming removed 1 base at V and 5 bases at J, with 8 bases between. The CDR3 protein is CASSEFAAETQYF. The CDR3 nucleotides read TGCGCCAGCAGTGAGTTCGCGGCGGAGACCCAGTACTTC.

The rearrangement joins TRBV6-5 to TRBJ2-7; D is perhaps TRBD2 (5 bases). Germline CDR1 reads MNHEY; CDR2 reads SVGAGI. The V end was cut by 0 bases, the J end by 9 bases, with 15 bases between. The CDR3 totals 14 residues. The CDR3 coding sequence is TGTGCCAGCAGTTACTCCCGGGAAGGCTGGGGGCAGTACTTC. Its protein is CASSYSREGWGQYF.

The chain links TRBV2 to TRBJ1-4; D unresolved. The CDR3 runs 12 residues. Trimming cost V 6 bases and J 4 bases, with 6 bases left between them. CDR1 and CDR2 (germline): SNHLY, FYNNEI. CDR3 amino acids: CASRGFNEKLFF. The CDR3 DNA sequence: TGTGCCAGCAGGGGTTTTAATGAAAAACTGTTTTTT.

The chain combines TRBV27 with TRBJ2-1; 8 nucleotides line up with TRBD2. V lost 11 bases and J lost 11; bases outside the gene matches: 17. The CDR3 covers 14 residues. Germline V CDR1 and CDR2: MNHEY, SMNVEV (reference sequence). This CDR3 reads CAAAAGALGGQQFF. CDR3 in DNA: TGTGCCGCCGCAGCGGGGGCCCTCGGTGGTCAGCAGTTCTTC.

This chain connects TRBV7-9 to TRBJ2-7; a weak D match, TRBD2 (7 bases). CDR3 length: 16 amino acids. V dropped 2 bases and J dropped 0 bases, with 14 bases sitting between them. From germline, CDR1 is SEHNR and CDR2 FQNEAQ (reference sequence). For the CDR3, the DNA is TGTGCCAGCAGCTTACCTAGGGGGGGCCACTCCTACGAGCAGTACTTC. This codes for CASSLPRGGHSYEQYF.

The chain uses TRBV4-1 and TRBJ2-1; D not resolved. V was trimmed by 4 bases and J by 8 bases, leaving 12 bases between them. This CDR3 has 13 residues. Germline V gives CDR1 MGHRA, CDR2 YSYEKL. CDR3 in DNA: TGCGCCAGCAGCCCTAGGGTGTCTGATGAGCAGTTCTTC. The encoded protein is CASSPRVSDEQFF.

The chain recombines TRBV4-2 with TRBJ2-7, with D possibly being TRBD2 (6 bases). The CDR3 covers 14 residues. V lost 2 bases and J lost 5, with 13 bases in between. Per the germline V gene, CDR1 is LGHNA and CDR2 is YNFKEQ. The CDR3 sequence: CASSQREPPNEQYF. For the CDR3, the DNA is TGTGCCAGCAGCCAACGGGAGCCCCCCAACGAGCAGTACTTC.

The genes are TRBV28 and TRBJ2-5; 8 bases agree with TRBD2. CDR3 length equals 15 residues. Germline V gene lookup returns CDR1 MDHEN and CDR2 SYDVKM. The trim removed 6 bases at V and 5 bases at J, leaving 11 bases unmatched. CDR3 in DNA: TGTGCCAGCAGCCTATCTGCGGGGGGCCACGAGACCCAGTACTTC. Translated: CASSLSAGGHETQYF.

The chain combines TRBV6-1 with TRBJ1-4; TRBD1 might be the D (6 bases). This CDR3 comprises 15 residues. Germline CDR1 is MNHNS and CDR2 is SASEGT. The V end was cut by 4 bases, the J end by 3 bases, with 12 bases between. CDR3 sequence (DNA): TGTGCCAGCAGTGCCTTACAGGGCGCTAATGAAAAACTGTTTTTT. Translating gives CASSALQGANEKLFF.

This clone was counted between two and nine times. Other DNA sequences in this sample translate to the same CDR3. The rearrangement joins TRBV5-4 to TRBJ2-7; no reliable D call. Deletions cut 0 bases from V and 2 bases from J, with 3 bases between. The CDR3 runs 12 residues. Germline assignment: CDR1 SGHNT and CDR2 YYREEE (reference sequence). CDR3 sequence: CASSLGAYEQYF. In DNA form, the CDR3 reads TGTGCCAGCAGCTTGGGAGCCTACGAGCAGTACTTC.

The chain joins TRBV4-1 to TRBJ2-7; 8 nucleotides agree with TRBD2. V dropped 3 bases and J dropped 3; count of bases not matched to a gene: 4. Per germline, CDR1 MGHRA and CDR2 YSYEKL. The CDR3 sequence is 14 residues long. The CDR3 spells CASSHQGLGYEQYF. CDR3 coding DNA: TGCGCCAGCAGCCATCAGGGACTAGGCTACGAGCAGTACTTC.

Of note for this clone: The sample contains more than one DNA sequence encoding this CDR3. This chain links TRBV7-9 with TRBJ2-1; D unclear. The V end lost 5 bases, the J end lost 3 bases, and 14 bases lay between the germline ends. The CDR3 is made up of 15 amino acids. Per the germline V gene, CDR1 is SEHNR and CDR2 is FQNEAQ (reference sequence). CDR3 sequence: CASSPVAGDYNEQFF. The CDR3 coding sequence is TGTGCCAGCAGCCCTGTCGCCGGAGACTACAATGAGCAGTTCTTC.

This clone was observed a single time. The CDR3 protein is CASSLPGTTDTQYF. The CDR3 coding sequence is TGCGCCAGCAGCCTTCCAGGGACCACAGATACGCAGTATTTT. The chain uses TRBV4-1 and TRBJ2-3; D could derive from TRBD1 or TRBD2 (5 bases each). The CDR3 runs to 14 residues. V lost 4 bases and J lost 2, with 10 bases in between. CDR1 MGHRA and CDR2 YSYEKL come from the germline V gene.

The chain employs TRBV19 and TRBJ2-1, with D hard to call. V was cut by 4 bases and J by 8 bases, with 15 bases left in between. The CDR3 totals 14 residues. The germline V gene encodes CDR1 LNHDA and CDR2 SQIVND (reference sequence). DNA of the CDR3: TGTGCCAGTAGTAGCGGTTCGCTCATAGATGAGCAGTTCTTC. As protein: CASSSGSLIDEQFF.

The chain joins TRBV2 to TRBJ1-2; no clear D. This CDR3 region has 17 residues. Germline V gene sequence: CDR1 SNHLY, CDR2 FYNNEI. V gave up 0 bases and J gave up 4 bases, with 18 bases separating them. DNA of the CDR3: TGTGCCAGCAGTGAAGCGCTGCAGCCAGACCCTTTCTATGGCTACACCTTC. The encoded protein is CASSEALQPDPFYGYTF.

This clone was seen only once. The chain uses TRBV4-1 and TRBJ2-1, with D possibly being TRBD2 (7 bases). Germline V gives CDR1 MGHRA, CDR2 YSYEKL. The CDR3 has 17 residues. The V gene lost 3 bases and the J gene lost 5 bases, with 20 bases spanning the gap. The CDR3 protein is CASSHLTGGGGHNEQFF. For the CDR3, the DNA is TGCGCCAGCAGCCACCTCACCGGTGGCGGGGGCCACAATGAGCAGTTCTTC.

V and J are TRBV5-6 and TRBJ1-4, with D perhaps TRBD1 (5 bases). V gave up 1 base and J gave up 8 bases, with 21 bases separating them. Germline lookup yields CDR1 SGHDT and CDR2 YYEEEE. CDR3 size: 17 residues. The CDR3 nucleotides are TGTGCCAGCAGCTTGAAAGTATTTGAGGGGATCGGGGAAAAACTGTTTTTT. Amino acid sequence: CASSLKVFEGIGEKLFF.

The gene calls are TRBV27 and TRBJ2-7; D tentatively fits TRBD1 or TRBD2 (5 bases each). The CDR3 contains 15 residues. Germline-derived CDR1 and CDR2 are MNHEY and SMNVEV (reference sequence). V gave up 3 bases and J gave up 2 bases, with 14 bases separating them. The CDR3 DNA follows: TGTGCCAGCAGTTTTGCCCGGGGCGGAACCTACGAGCAGTACTTC. Protein product: CASSFARGGTYEQYF.

V is TRBV6-5 and J is TRBJ2-7; D ambiguous. Germline V gene data show CDR1 as MNHEY and CDR2 as SVGAGI. The CDR3 is 15 residues long. V was cut by 5 bases and J by 0 bases, with 14 bases left in between. The CDR3 loop is CASSLKSFSSYEQYF. As DNA, the CDR3 is TGTGCCAGCAGTCTCAAGTCCTTTAGCTCCTACGAGCAGTACTTC.

CDR3 loop: CASSLERGYEQYF. CDR3 bases: TGTGCCAGCAGTTTAGAAAGGGGGTACGAGCAGTACTTC. The rearrangement links TRBV6-5 to TRBJ2-7; TRBD1 might be the D (6 bases). Germline values: CDR1 MNHEY, CDR2 SVGAGI. Trimming removed 4 bases at V and 4 bases at J, with 11 bases between. This CDR3 is 13 amino acids long.

J is TRBJ1-1 and V is TRBV28; D possibly corresponds to TRBD1 (6 bases). Trimming removed 2 bases at V and 1 base at J, with 11 bases between. Germline CDR1 MDHEN, CDR2 SYDVKM. The CDR3 spans 15 residues. The chain's CDR3 is CASSLRGHANTEAFF. CDR3 in DNA: TGTGCCAGCAGTTTACGGGGACACGCGAACACTGAAGCTTTCTTT.

This clone appeared a single time. The chain combines TRBV7-9 with TRBJ2-1; 9 nucleotides match TRBD2. Germline values: CDR1 SEHNR, CDR2 FQNEAQ (reference sequence). This CDR3 has 15 amino acids. With 4 bases clipped from V and 3 bases from J, the junction kept 4 bases outside the gene matches. CDR3 sequence (DNA): TGTGCCAGCAGCTCGCCTAGCGGGATCTACAATGAGCAGTTCTTC. Its protein is CASSSPSGIYNEQFF. Full variable domain (missing parts from reference TRBV7-9 and TRBJ2-1): DTGVSQNPRHKITKRGQNVTFRCDPISEHNRLYWYRQTLGQGPEFLTYFQNEAQLEKSRLLSDRFSAERPKGSFSTLEIQRTEQGDSAMYLCASSSPSGIYNEQFFGPGTRLTVL.

The chain carries TRBV28 and TRBJ2-1; 8 bases are a match to TRBD2. The CDR3 covers 16 residues. Germline V CDR1 and CDR2: MDHEN, SYDVKM. The J segment lost 4 bases and the V segment lost 5 bases, leaving 10 bases of the junction unmatched. CDR3 in amino acids: CASSLTRAGAYNEQFF. DNA for the CDR3: TGTGCCAGCAGTCTCACTAGAGCGGGGGCATACAATGAGCAGTTCTTC. The complete variable domain, with remaining parts taken from reference TRBV28 and TRBJ2-1, reads DVKVTQSSRYLVKRTGEKVFLECVQDMDHENMFWYRQDPGLGLRLIYFSYDVKMKEKGDIPEGYSVSREKKERFSLILESASTNQTSMYLCASSLTRAGAYNEQFFGPGTRLTVL.

The chain combines TRBV11-2 with TRBJ2-7; D assignment may be TRBD1 or TRBD2 (5 bases each). This CDR3 region has 14 residues. V dropped 1 base and J dropped 3 bases, with 10 bases sitting between them. Germline CDR1 and CDR2: SGHAT and FQNNGV. The CDR3 here is CASSLVGEGYEQYF. CDR3 bases: TGTGCCAGCAGCTTAGTGGGGGAAGGCTACGAGCAGTACTTC. Together with reference TRBV11-2 and TRBJ2-7, the CDR3 gives the full variable domain: EAGVAQSPRYKIIEKRQSVAFWCNPISGHATLYWYQQILGQGPKLLIQFQNNGVVDDSQLPKDRFSAERLKGVDSTLKIQPAKLEDSAVYLCASSLVGEGYEQYFGPGTRLTVT.

The gene calls are TRBV6-6 and TRBJ2-7; D is unclear. Germline V gene lookup returns CDR1 MNHNY and CDR2 SVGAGI (reference sequence). Trimming removed 6 bases at V and 2 bases at J, with 17 bases between. The CDR3 sequence is 15 residues long. The CDR3 spells CASSPPMGYTYEQYF. DNA for the CDR3: TGTGCCAGCAGCCCCCCTATGGGCTACACCTACGAGCAGTACTTC.

This chain connects TRBV4-1 to TRBJ2-7, with 10 bases that match TRBD1. The CDR3 covers 14 residues. J was trimmed by 5 bases and V by 3 bases; bases with no gene match: 4. Per the germline V gene, CDR1 is MGHRA and CDR2 is YSYEKL. The CDR3 sequence is CASSHGTGDDEQYF. CDR3 coding DNA: TGCGCCAGCAGCCACGGGACAGGGGACGACGAGCAGTACTTC.

The rearrangement uses TRBV27 and TRBJ1-2; TRBD1 might be the D (5 bases). V lost 3 bases, J lost 6 bases, and 11 bases lay in between. The germline gives CDR1 MNHEY, CDR2 SMNVEV (reference sequence). The CDR3 has 13 amino acids. CDR3: CASSLVEGDGYTF. As DNA, the CDR3 is TGTGCCAGCAGTTTGGTCGAAGGGGATGGCTACACCTTC.

The chain combines TRBV30 with TRBJ1-1; D possibly corresponds to TRBD1 (5 bases). In germline, CDR1 is GTSNPN, CDR2 SVGIG (reference sequence). Trimming removed 2 bases at V and 3 bases at J, with 19 bases between. The CDR3 runs to 16 residues. CDR3: CAWSPPSGTLDTEAFF. The CDR3, as DNA: TGTGCCTGGAGTCCTCCCTCCGGGACTCTGGACACTGAAGCTTTCTTT.

This sequence joins TRBV4-3 and TRBJ2-7; perhaps TRBD2 as D (6 bases). This CDR3 is built from 17 residues. CDR1 LGHNA and CDR2 YSLEER come from the germline V gene. The ends were cut back, 0 bases at V and 1 base at J, with 16 bases in the middle. This CDR3 reads CASSQDLSEGKSYEQYF. The CDR3 bases are TGCGCCAGCAGCCAAGACTTGTCGGAGGGTAAGTCCTACGAGCAGTACTTC.

The CDR3 DNA sequence: TGTGCCAGCAGCCCAACGACAGCTTCACCTAACTATGGCTACACCTTC. Translated: CASSPTTASPNYGYTF. The genes are TRBV7-9 and TRBJ1-2; weak D call: TRBD1 (5 bases). V was clipped by 5 bases and J by 0 bases, with 16 bases between them. Germline CDR1 SEHNR, CDR2 FQNEAQ (reference sequence). The CDR3 runs to 16 residues.

J is TRBJ1-2 and V is TRBV2, with no clear D. V was clipped by 3 bases and J by 5 bases, with 16 bases between them. The V gene's germline CDR1 is SNHLY and CDR2 FYNNEI. The CDR3 covers 15 residues. CDR3 coding DNA: TGTGCCAGCAGTGACCTCTTGGCGCTAGAGTATGGCTACACCTTC. This translates into CASSDLLALEYGYTF. Complete variable domain (other parts from reference TRBV2 and TRBJ1-2): EPEVTQTPSHQVTQMGQEVILRCVPISNHLYFYWYRQILGQKVEFLVSFYNNEISEKSEIFDDQFSVERPDGSNFTLKIRSTKLEDSAMYFCASSDLLALEYGYTFGSGTRLTVV.